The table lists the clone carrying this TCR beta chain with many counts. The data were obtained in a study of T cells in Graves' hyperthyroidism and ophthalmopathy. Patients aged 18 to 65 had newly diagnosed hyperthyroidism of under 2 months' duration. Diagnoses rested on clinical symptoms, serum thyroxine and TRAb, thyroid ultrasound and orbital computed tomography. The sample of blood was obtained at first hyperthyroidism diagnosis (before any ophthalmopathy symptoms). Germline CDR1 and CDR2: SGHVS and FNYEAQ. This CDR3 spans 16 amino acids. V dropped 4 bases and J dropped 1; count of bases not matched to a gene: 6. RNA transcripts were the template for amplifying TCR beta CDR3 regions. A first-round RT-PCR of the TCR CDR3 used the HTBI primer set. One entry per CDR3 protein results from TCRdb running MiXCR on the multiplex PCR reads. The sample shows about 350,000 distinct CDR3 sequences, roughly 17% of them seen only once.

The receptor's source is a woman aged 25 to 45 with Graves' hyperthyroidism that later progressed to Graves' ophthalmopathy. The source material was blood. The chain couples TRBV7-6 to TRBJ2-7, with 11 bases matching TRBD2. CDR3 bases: TGTGCCAGCAGCTCAGGGGGGACTAGCGGATCCTACGAGCAGTACTTC. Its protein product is CASSSGGTSGSYEQYF. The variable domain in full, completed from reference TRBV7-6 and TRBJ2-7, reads GAGVSQSPRYKVTKRGQDVALRCDPISGHVSLYWYRQALGQGPEFLTYFNYEAQQDKSGLPNDRFSAERPEGSISTLTIQRTEQRDSAMYRCASSSGGTSGSYEQYFGPGTRLTVT.